Detailed here is one TCR beta chain. Other DNA sequences in the sample encode the same CDR3. The CDR3 is made up of 13 amino acids. V was trimmed by 3 bases and J by 1 base, leaving 6 bases between them. Per the germline V gene, CDR1 is KGHSH and CDR2 is LQKENI. The data were obtained in a study of blood T cell repertoires in COVID-19. Study-level information: Whether acute or convalescent, the COVID-19 samples came from the United States, Italy and Spain. Nucleic acid was either cDNA or gDNA, and it came from T cells, B-cell-depleted T cells, or PBMCs.

In the source study's methods: Quantification of nucleated cells was approximated via reference gene primer amplification. This table comes from immunoSEQ multiplex PCR, and its TCRdb copy is limited to in-frame clones, with some not included. V and J calls and clone size come straight from that table; D and trimming were deduced from the DNA. The data hold around 170,000 clones, with roughly 80% observed a single time. Sequencing input: peripheral blood. This chain links TRBV18 with TRBJ1-1; TRBD1 is a possible D gene (5 bases). This sequence was found in a woman older than 75 with acute or convalescent COVID-19. The DNA of the CDR3 is TGTGCCAGCTCACCGGGGCAGAACACTGAAGCTTTCTTT. This gives the protein CASSPGQNTEAFF.